This entry describes one T cell receptor (beta chain). Germline CDR1 reads SNHLY; CDR2 reads FYNNEI. The CDR3 is 16 amino acids. Trimming cost V 6 bases and J 7 bases; bases outside gene matches: 8. This entry comes from a study of blood T cell repertoires in COVID-19. Looking at the study overall: COVID-19 samples collected from the United States, Italy and Spain covered acute and convalescent phases. From T cells, B-cell-depleted T cells, or PBMCs came the material, which was cDNA or gDNA.

Per the authors' pipeline: Amplifying reference gene primers gave estimates of nucleated cell counts. The repertoire was sequenced with immunoSEQ multiplex PCR; TCRdb's copy has only in-frame clones and lacks some. V and J calls and clone size are copied from that table; D and trimming were computed from the DNA. The sample yields some 150,000 clones, 85% to 90% seen once. Sequences were obtained from peripheral blood. J is TRBJ1-6 and V is TRBV2; 11 bases match TRBD1. The TCR comes from a woman aged 60-75 years with active COVID-19. CDR3 coding DNA: TGTGCCAGCAGGCCCGGACAGGGGGCGGGGAATTCACCCCTCCACTTT. This codes for CASRPGQGAGNSPLHF.